A selection of T cell receptor beta chains follows, all from one sample in a study of blood T cell repertoires in COVID-19. Repertoires were generated with immunoSEQ multiplex PCR, while TCRdb's copy carries only in-frame clones and drops some. Of approximately 71,000 clones listed, 86% are singletons. The sequencing sample was made of peripheral blood. The source is a man in his forties or fifties with acute or convalescent COVID-19. Each CDR3 is given with its conserved first and last residue. D genes are given only for firm matches. Clone size, where shown, is once, few, many, or a class for clones that have expanded.

CASSLWSSGQETQYF | TGTGCCAGCAGCTTGTGGTCTAGCGGACAAGAGACCCAGTACTTC | TRBD2 | . | TRBJ2-5 | TRBV5-4
CATPGQGGNEQFF | TGTGCCACCCCCGGACAGGGAGGCAATGAGCAGTTCTTC | TRBD1 | . | TRBJ2-1 | TRBV25-1
CASSLRRGLTEAFF | TGTGCCAGCAGTTTACGCAGGGGGCTGACTGAAGCTTTCTTT | TRBD1 | . | TRBJ1-1 | TRBV27
CASSGDRDYEQYF | TGTGCCAGCAGTGGGGACAGAGACTACGAGCAGTACTTC | TRBD1 | . | TRBJ2-7 | TRBV7-9
CASSDPQTSGSNEQFF | TGCGCCAGCAGTGACCCGCAGACTAGCGGGAGCAATGAGCAGTTCTTC | TRBD2 | once | TRBJ2-1 | TRBV10-1
CASSPGQGLINEQFF | TGCGCCAGCAGCCCCGGACAGGGGTTGATCAATGAGCAGTTCTTC | TRBD1 | . | TRBJ2-1 | TRBV5-1
CASSLRDEQYF | TGTGCCAGCAGCCTCAGGGACGAGCAGTACTTC | . | . | TRBJ2-7 | TRBV3-1/TRBV3-2
CATGSSPREGSTDTQYF | TGTGCCACCGGCTCGTCCCCCAGGGAAGGTAGCACAGATACGCAGTATTTT | . | . | TRBJ2-3 | TRBV24-1
CASSRAGASYEQYF | TGTGCCAGCAGTAGGGCGGGGGCCTCCTACGAGCAGTACTTC | . | few | TRBJ2-7 | TRBV28
CASSKRFIGTGAEKLFF | TGTGCCAGCAGCAAAAGGTTTATCGGGACAGGGGCAGAAAAACTGTTTTTT | TRBD1 | . | TRBJ1-4 | TRBV14
CASKGVGRGSPQFF | TGTGCCAGCAAAGGCGTTGGCAGGGGGTCCCCCCAGTTCTTC | TRBD1 | . | TRBJ2-1 | TRBV6-5
CASSPGGGEWTEAFF | TGCGCCAGCAGCCCAGGAGGAGGGGAATGGACTGAAGCTTTCTTT | . | . | TRBJ1-1 | TRBV4-1
CASINDQGTGSKEQYF | TGTGCCAGCATAAACGATCAAGGGACAGGGTCTAAGGAGCAGTACTTC | TRBD1 | . | TRBJ2-7 | TRBV6-6
CASSPQGRTIVGANVLTF | TGTGCCAGCAGTCCCCAGGGCAGGACGATTGTTGGGGCCAACGTCCTGACTTTC | . | . | TRBJ2-6 | TRBV27
CASTLGGLLNSPLHF | TGTGCCAGTACTCTGGGAGGTCTACTAAATTCACCCCTCCACTTT | . | . | TRBJ1-6 | TRBV19
CASSLGLPGEQYF | TGTGCCAGCAGCTTAGGATTGCCCGGCGAGCAGTACTTC | . | few | TRBJ2-7 | TRBV7-8
CASSQSRTSGPQETQYF | TGTGCCAGCAGCCAATCGAGGACTAGCGGGCCCCAAGAGACCCAGTACTTC | TRBD2 | . | TRBJ2-5 | TRBV16
CASSSPTMGLHEQYF | TGTGCCAGCAGTTCCCCCACAATGGGACTTCACGAGCAGTACTTC | . | once | TRBJ2-7 | TRBV28
CATSSSGRTYNEQFF | TGTGCCACATCTTCTAGCGGGAGAACCTACAATGAGCAGTTCTTC | TRBD2 | once | TRBJ2-1 | TRBV28
CASSGVLAYEQYF | TGTGCCAGCAGCGGCGTACTAGCCTACGAGCAGTACTTC | . | few | TRBJ2-7 | TRBV5-6
CASGRDRSYEQYF | TGTGCCAGTGGCCGGGACAGGTCCTACGAGCAGTACTTC | TRBD1 | . | TRBJ2-7 | TRBV19
CASSFSKERGQAKNIQYF | TGTGCCAGCAGTTTTTCAAAGGAGAGGGGGCAGGCCAAAAACATTCAGTACTTC | TRBD1 | . | TRBJ2-4 | TRBV28
CASSDSLSEPQHF | TGTGCCAGCAGTGATAGCCTGTCGGAGCCCCAGCATTTT | . | once | TRBJ1-5 | TRBV2
CASSLPASTEQFF | TGTGCCAGCTCACTCCCCGCTAGCACTGAGCAGTTCTTC | . | once | TRBJ2-1 | TRBV18
CASSPDRGRADTQYF | TGCGCCAGCAGCCCGGACAGGGGGCGTGCAGATACGCAGTATTTT | TRBD1 | once | TRBJ2-3 | TRBV5-1
CASSLQGTPYNEQFF | TGTGCCAGCTCACTACAGGGGACTCCCTACAATGAGCAGTTCTTC | . | . | TRBJ2-1 | TRBV18
CASSITPPPRGYTF | TGTGCCAGTAGTATAACGCCTCCGCCGAGAGGCTACACCTTC | . | . | TRBJ1-2 | TRBV19
CASSQVAGETYEQYF | TGTGCCAGCAGCCAAGTAGCGGGGGAGACCTACGAGCAGTACTTC | TRBD2 | . | TRBJ2-7 | TRBV4-2
CASSLTVGNEQFF | TGTGCCAGCAGCCTGACAGTGGGAAATGAGCAGTTCTTC | . | . | TRBJ2-1 | TRBV14
CASSHREGGNTGELFF | TGTGCCAGCAGCCATCGGGAAGGGGGAAACACCGGGGAGCTGTTTTTT | . | . | TRBJ2-2 | TRBV7-8
CAISESRGSAEAFF | TGTGCCATCAGTGAGTCGCGGGGGAGTGCTGAAGCTTTCTTT | . | once | TRBJ1-1 | TRBV10-3
CASSSSGDGSYEQYF | TGTGCCAGCAGCTCCTCAGGGGACGGTTCCTACGAGCAGTACTTC | . | . | TRBJ2-7 | TRBV28